The 20 T cell receptor beta chains in this list originate from one sample, sequenced in a study of blood T cell repertoires in COVID-19. Repertoires were generated with immunoSEQ multiplex PCR, while TCRdb's copy carries only in-frame clones and drops some. The sample lists 250,000 to 300,000 clones, approximately 90% occurring once. The sample consisted of PBMCs or T cells enriched from blood (not recorded which). Receptors originate from a woman between 40 and 55 years old with acute COVID-19.

The gene calls are TRBV19 and TRBJ2-1; unclear D gene. The CDR3 extends over 12 amino acids. V gave up 5 bases and J gave up 2 bases, with 4 bases separating them. CDR1 LNHDA and CDR2 SQIVND come from the germline V gene (reference sequence). CDR3: CASSEAYNEQFF. The CDR3 DNA reads as TGTGCCAGTAGTGAGGCCTACAATGAGCAGTTCTTC.

In its sample, this clone was seen once. The chain couples TRBV5-1 to TRBJ2-3; 9 bases are shared with TRBD1. The germline CDR1 and CDR2 sequences are SGHRS and YFSETQ. This CDR3 region has 15 residues. V dropped 0 bases and J dropped 3; count of bases not matched to a gene: 2. The CDR3 DNA reads as TGCGCCAGCAGCTTGGGTGACAGGGGGACAGATACGCAGTATTTT. This translates into CASSLGDRGTDTQYF. The variable domain in full, completed from reference TRBV5-1 and TRBJ2-3, reads KAGVTQTPRYLIKTRGQQVTLSCSPISGHRSVSWYQQTPGQGLQFLFEYFSETQRNKGNFPGRFSGRQFSNSRSEMNVSTLELGDSALYLCASSLGDRGTDTQYFGPGTRLTVL.

The genes are TRBV5-1 and TRBJ1-6; 8 bases agree with TRBD1. The length of the CDR3 is 16 residues. Germline CDR1 reads SGHRS; CDR2 reads YFSETQ. The J segment lost 10 bases and the V segment lost 3 bases, leaving 12 bases of the junction unmatched. In DNA form, the CDR3 reads TGCGCCAGCAGCTCCGGACAGGGTAAATCAGCCTCACCCCTCCACTTT. It is translated as CASSSGQGKSASPLHF.

J is TRBJ2-7 and V is TRBV5-8; D is possibly TRBD2 (5 bases). Germline assignment: CDR1 SGHTS and CDR2 YDEGEE. V was clipped by 3 bases and J by 3 bases, with 16 bases between them. This CDR3 is 15 amino acids long. This chain's CDR3 is CASSYRGGRVYEQYF. The CDR3 DNA reads TGTGCCAGCAGCTACCGTGGAGGCCGCGTCTACGAGCAGTACTTC.

This sequence joins TRBV28 and TRBJ1-1; D may be TRBD1 (6 bases). The germline V gene has CDR1 MDHEN and CDR2 SYDVKM. The CDR3 covers 14 residues. V was trimmed by 9 bases and J by 2 bases, leaving 16 bases between them. The CDR3 loop reads CASTGWALNTEAFF. Here the CDR3 DNA reads TGTGCCAGTACAGGGTGGGCTTTAAACACTGAAGCTTTCTTT.

J is TRBJ1-2 and V is TRBV5-4; D is unresolved. CDR3 size: 11 residues. CDR1 and CDR2 (germline): SGHNT, YYREEE (reference sequence). Trimming took 3 bases from V and 8 from J, leaving 8 bases between them. DNA of the CDR3: TGTGCCAGCAGCTCCACTAGAGGCTACACCTTC. Protein: CASSSTRGYTF.

The chain couples TRBV2 to TRBJ1-5, with a possible D match to TRBD1 (5 bases). Germline lookup yields CDR1 SNHLY and CDR2 FYNNEI. Trimming took 8 bases from V and 5 from J, leaving 16 bases between them. This CDR3 has 14 residues. CDR3 DNA sequence: TGTGCCAGCTACGCCTCCCGGGGGGATCAGCCCCAGCATTTT. Translated: CASYASRGDQPQHF.

This clone has at least ten counts. J is TRBJ2-1 and V is TRBV5-8; 7 bases are a match to TRBD1. V was pared by 3 bases and J by 12 bases, with 9 bases of the junction left unmatched. CDR3 length equals 13 residues. Germline-derived CDR1 and CDR2 are SGHTS and YDEGEE. The CDR3 sequence: CASSWRRQGSQFF. DNA of the CDR3: TGTGCCAGCAGCTGGCGTCGACAGGGTTCGCAGTTCTTC.

The J gene is TRBJ2-2, the V gene TRBV5-1; TRBD1 matches at 8 bases. Germline trimming cut 3 bases from V and 0 bases from J; bases unmatched to any gene: 4. This CDR3 contains 16 residues. Germline assignment: CDR1 SGHRS and CDR2 YFSETQ. This CDR3 is CASSYRGAPNTGELFF. The CDR3 DNA sequence: TGCGCCAGCAGCTACAGGGGGGCACCGAACACCGGGGAGCTGTTTTTT. Looking up the rest from reference TRBV5-1 and TRBJ2-2 gives the full variable domain: KAGVTQTPRYLIKTRGQQVTLSCSPISGHRSVSWYQQTPGQGLQFLFEYFSETQRNKGNFPGRFSGRQFSNSRSEMNVSTLELGDSALYLCASSYRGAPNTGELFFGEGSRLTVL.

About this clone: The same CDR3 also results from other DNA sequences found in this sample. The rearrangement uses TRBV5-1 and TRBJ2-3, with 10 bases identical to TRBD2. Germline V gene lookup returns CDR1 SGHRS and CDR2 YFSETQ. This CDR3 has 14 amino acids. J was trimmed by 4 bases and V by 3 bases; bases with no gene match: 2. CDR3 loop: CASSSSGGADTQYF. In nucleotides, the CDR3 is TGCGCCAGCAGCTCCAGCGGGGGGGCAGATACGCAGTATTTT.

The rearrangement joins TRBV5-6 to TRBJ1-1, with 10 bases fitting TRBD1. Germline V lookup: CDR1 SGHDT, CDR2 YYEEEE. V was clipped by 4 bases and J by 1 base; unmatched bases: 4. The CDR3 sequence is 15 residues long. CDR3 nucleotide sequence: TGTGCCAGCAGCCCCAGGACAGGGGGGAACACTGAAGCTTTCTTT. This sequence encodes CASSPRTGGNTEAFF. Full variable domain (remainder filled in from reference TRBV5-6 and TRBJ1-1): DAGVTQSPTHLIKTRGQQVTLRCSPKSGHDTVSWYQQALGQGPQFIFQYYEEEERQRGNFPDRFSGHQFPNYSSELNVNALLLGDSALYLCASSPRTGGNTEAFFGQGTRLTVV.

This CDR3 reads CASSHLPTGGSYNEQFF. CDR3 nucleotide sequence: TGCGCCAGCAGCCACCTACCCACAGGGGGCTCCTACAATGAGCAGTTCTTC. The J gene is TRBJ2-1, the V gene TRBV4-1; 8 nucleotides align to TRBD1. Germline V gene lookup returns CDR1 MGHRA and CDR2 YSYEKL. The CDR3 extends over 17 amino acids. J was trimmed by 0 bases and V by 3 bases; bases with no gene match: 7.

This sequence joins TRBV24-1 and TRBJ2-2; possibly TRBD2 for D (6 bases). The CDR3 has 16 amino acids. CDR1 is KGHDR and CDR2 is SFDVKD in the germline V gene. V was shortened by 3 bases and J by 0 bases, with 10 bases between the two germline ends. In DNA form, the CDR3 reads TGTGCCACCAGTGATGCGGACTATTCGAACACCGGGGAGCTGTTTTTT. Amino acid sequence: CATSDADYSNTGELFF.

V is TRBV12-3 or TRBV12-4 and J is TRBJ2-3; no definite D call. Trimming pared 6 bases from V and 1 base from J, leaving 8 bases between. The CDR3 has 13 amino acids. The DNA for the CDR3 is TGTGCCAGCAGGGCCCGGGGCACAGATACGCAGTATTTT. It encodes CASRARGTDTQYF.

The chain couples TRBV5-6 to TRBJ2-3; 8 bases map to TRBD1. The germline CDR1 and CDR2 sequences are SGHDT and YYEEEE. The CDR3 spans 14 residues. V lost 4 bases to trimming and J lost 1 base; unmatched junction nucleotides: 2. Written as DNA, the CDR3 is TGTGCCAGCAGCCGGGACAGGCGCACAGATACGCAGTATTTT. It is translated as CASSRDRRTDTQYF.

V is TRBV7-8 and J is TRBJ1-6, with 9 bases that match TRBD1. Germline assignment: CDR1 SGHVS and CDR2 FQNEAQ. The length of the CDR3 is 15 residues. The V and J ends lost 1 base and 5 bases, in that order; junction bases with no gene match: 0. The CDR3 DNA sequence: TGTGCCAGCAGCTTAGGGACAGGGGATAATTCACCCCTCCACTTT. Translating it yields CASSLGTGDNSPLHF.

The chain links TRBV14 to TRBJ1-2; D remains ambiguous. Germline lookup yields CDR1 SGHDN and CDR2 FVKESK. V was pared by 1 base and J by 2 bases, with 17 bases between. CDR3 length: 17 residues. The CDR3 DNA is TGTGCCAGCAGCCAAGTTACTGGTGCGTCGGGAAACTATGGCTACACCTTC. Its translation: CASSQVTGASGNYGYTF.

This sequence joins TRBV5-8 and TRBJ1-2, with unresolved D. Germline V gives CDR1 SGHTS, CDR2 YDEGEE. V was shortened by 2 bases and J by 4 bases, with 12 bases between the two germline ends. The CDR3 has 14 amino acids. For the CDR3, the DNA is TGTGCCAGCAGCTTCCTAGCAGACCTCTATGGCTACACCTTC. Amino acids: CASSFLADLYGYTF.

J is TRBJ1-1 and V is TRBV7-8; D is uncertain. This CDR3 is built from 12 residues. V was trimmed by 5 bases and J by 10 bases, leaving 14 bases between them. Germline V gene sequence: CDR1 SGHVS, CDR2 FQNEAQ. The CDR3 nucleotides are TGTGCCAGCAGCCCCATCCCTGAGGGAGCTTTCTTT. Its translation: CASSPIPEGAFF.

This chain links TRBV7-9 with TRBJ2-1; D may be TRBD2 (6 bases). The length of the CDR3 is 12 residues. The V end was cut by 3 bases, the J end by 9 bases, with 9 bases between. Germline V gives CDR1 SEHNR, CDR2 FQNEAQ (reference sequence). In DNA, the CDR3 is TGTGCCAGCAGCTTTAGCGGAGTTGAGCAGTTCTTC. It is translated as CASSFSGVEQFF.